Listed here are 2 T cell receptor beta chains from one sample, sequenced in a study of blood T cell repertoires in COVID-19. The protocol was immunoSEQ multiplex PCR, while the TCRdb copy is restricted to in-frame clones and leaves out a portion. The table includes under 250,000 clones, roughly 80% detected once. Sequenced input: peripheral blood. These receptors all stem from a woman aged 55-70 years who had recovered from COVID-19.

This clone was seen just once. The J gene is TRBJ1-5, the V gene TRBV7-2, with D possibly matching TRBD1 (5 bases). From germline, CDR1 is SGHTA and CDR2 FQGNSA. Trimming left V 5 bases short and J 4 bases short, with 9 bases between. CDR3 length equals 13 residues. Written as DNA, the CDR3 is TGTGCCAGCAGCCCGGCAGGGAATCAGCCCCAGCATTTT. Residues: CASSPAGNQPQHF.

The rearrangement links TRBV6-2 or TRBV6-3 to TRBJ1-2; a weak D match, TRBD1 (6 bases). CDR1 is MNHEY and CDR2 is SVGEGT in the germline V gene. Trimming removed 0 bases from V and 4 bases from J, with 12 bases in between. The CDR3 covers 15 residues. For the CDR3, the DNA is TGTGCCAGCAGTTACTCGGAGGAAGGGGGCTATGGCTACACCTTC. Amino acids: CASSYSEEGGYGYTF.